This is a list of T cell receptor beta chains from one sample in a study of PD-1 blockade in classical Hodgkin lymphoma. Generated by immunoSEQ multiplex PCR, the TCRdb table keeps only in-frame clones and is missing some. The table has tens of thousands of clones, around 80% seen once; the top ten hold over 8%. The starting material was peripheral blood mononuclear cells (PBMCs), obtained before the fourth cycle of nivolumab. These receptor sequences come from a human donor with classical Hodgkin lymphoma. Each CDR3 is given with its conserved first and last residue. Each record gives: V gene, D gene, J gene, clone size, CDR3 DNA, CDR3 protein. D genes are given only for firm matches. For some rows the clone size is stated as once, few or many, or as a class when expanded; others skip it.

>TRBV7-2|-|TRBJ2-1|-
TGTGCCAGCAGCCCCAGCAATGAGCAGTTCTTC
CASSPSNEQFF
>TRBV9|-|TRBJ1-5|-
TGTGCCAGCAGCCCGGTGTGGCCCCAGCATTTT
CASSPVWPQHF
>TRBV28|TRBD2|TRBJ2-3|-
TGTGCCAGCAGTCGTTTGACTAGCGGGAGGGATACGCAGTATTTT
CASSRLTSGRDTQYF
>TRBV28|-|TRBJ2-7|-
TGTGCCAGCAGGTCTTTCTCCTACGAGCAGTACTTC
CASRSFSYEQYF
>TRBV7-2|-|TRBJ2-7|once
TGTGCCAGCAGCTTAAATCCGGGAGACTACGAGCAGTACTTC
CASSLNPGDYEQYF
>TRBV5-1|TRBD2|TRBJ2-1|-
TGCGCCAGCAGCTCACCCCCTTACTCTAGCGGGAGCTACAATGAGCAGTTCTTC
CASSSPPYSSGSYNEQFF
>TRBV2|-|TRBJ2-7|-
TGTGCCAGCAGAGGGCAGGGAACCTACGAGCAGTACTTC
CASRGQGTYEQYF
>TRBV14|-|TRBJ2-3|many
TGTGCCAGCAGCCAAGATTTCAGGGGTGCTACGCAGTATTTT
CASSQDFRGATQYF
>TRBV13|TRBD1|TRBJ1-2|-
TGTGCCAGCAGCTCCAGGGACAGGGCATCTTACTATGGCTACACCTTC
CASSSRDRASYYGYTF
>TRBV5-8|-|TRBJ2-7|medium-sized
TGTGCCAGCAGCTTGGTGGGACGGCACTACGAGCAGTACTTC
CASSLVGRHYEQYF
>TRBV9|TRBD2|TRBJ2-3|-
TGTGCCAGCACCGGGACTAGTTGGGGAGATACGCAGTATTTT
CASTGTSWGDTQYF
>TRBV18|TRBD2|TRBJ2-1|-
TGTGCCAGCTCACCACCGATAGCGGGGGCCCACTACAATGAGCAGTTCTTC
CASSPPIAGAHYNEQFF
>TRBV18|-|TRBJ2-1|-
TGTGCCAGCTCACCACCGTCCCACATGCAGCAGTTCTTC
CASSPPSHMQQFF
>TRBV18|-|TRBJ2-2|-
TGTGCCAGCTCACCACGTTTCCAGGGATGGAACACCGGGGAGCTGTTTTTT
CASSPRFQGWNTGELFF
>TRBV29-1|-|TRBJ2-1|once
TGCAGCGTTGGGGGGGAGTGGGTCAATGAGCAGTTCTTC
CSVGGEWVNEQFF
>TRBV2|TRBD1|TRBJ1-1|-
TGTGCCAGCTCTCGGACAGGGGCGGGGAACACTGAAGCTTTCTTT
CASSRTGAGNTEAFF